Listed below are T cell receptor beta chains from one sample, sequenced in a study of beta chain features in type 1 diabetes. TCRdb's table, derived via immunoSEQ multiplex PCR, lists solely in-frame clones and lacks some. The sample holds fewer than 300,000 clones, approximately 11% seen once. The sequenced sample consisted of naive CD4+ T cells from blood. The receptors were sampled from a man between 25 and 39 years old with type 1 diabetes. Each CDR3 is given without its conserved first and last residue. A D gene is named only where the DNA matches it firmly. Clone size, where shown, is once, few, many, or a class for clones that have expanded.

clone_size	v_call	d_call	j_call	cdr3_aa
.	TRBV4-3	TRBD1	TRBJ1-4	ASSRTRDRGEKLF
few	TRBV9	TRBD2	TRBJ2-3	ASSVGAARGGLDTQY
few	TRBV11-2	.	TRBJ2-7	ASSLLQGWYEQY
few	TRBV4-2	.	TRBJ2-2	ASSQGEGQGAGTGELF
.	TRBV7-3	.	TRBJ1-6	ASSLRLGDSPLH
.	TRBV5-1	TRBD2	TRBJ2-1	ASSSGRDVNGNEQF
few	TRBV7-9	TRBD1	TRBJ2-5	ASSRNQGAGETQY
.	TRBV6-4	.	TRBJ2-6	ASSYDSSGANVLT
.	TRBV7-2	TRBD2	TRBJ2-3	ASSPGLAGGLTDTQY
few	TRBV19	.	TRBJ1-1	ASSMIPDSELNTEAF
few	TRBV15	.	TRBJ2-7	ATSRDPGRAYEQY
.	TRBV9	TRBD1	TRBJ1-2	ASSVGGAQGEYGYT
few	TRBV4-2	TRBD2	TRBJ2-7	ASSQDSSGEITYEQY
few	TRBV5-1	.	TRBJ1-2	ASSLTPNDRPSYGYT
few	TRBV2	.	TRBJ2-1	ASSEEPSYNEQF
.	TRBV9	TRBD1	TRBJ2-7	ASSASGDRGHEQY
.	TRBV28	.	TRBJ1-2	ASSPTNYGYT
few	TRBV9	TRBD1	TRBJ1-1	ASSVGDRANTEAF
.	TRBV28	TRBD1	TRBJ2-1	ASSTRQGLSYNEQF
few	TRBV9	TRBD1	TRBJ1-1	ASSVVGTVNTEAF
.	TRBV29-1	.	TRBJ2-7	SVALTTLEQY
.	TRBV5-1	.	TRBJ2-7	ASSLGGYEQY
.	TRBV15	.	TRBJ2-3	ATSRDRSPGTDTQY
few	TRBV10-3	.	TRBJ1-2	AVDGGYGYT
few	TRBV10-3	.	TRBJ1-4	AISASRDWSEGKLF
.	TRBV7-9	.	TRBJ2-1	ASSPKWYSYNEQF
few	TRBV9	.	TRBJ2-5	ASSVSPEETQY
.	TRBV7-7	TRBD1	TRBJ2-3	ASSVDRGTDTQY
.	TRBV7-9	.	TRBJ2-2	ASSLRGEPAGELF
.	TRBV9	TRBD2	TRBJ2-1	ASSAGGGGFEQF
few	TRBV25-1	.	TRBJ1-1	ASSEAGGPTYTEAF
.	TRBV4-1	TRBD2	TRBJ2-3	ASSPGLAPATQY
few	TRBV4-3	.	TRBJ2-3	ASSQIFLADTQY
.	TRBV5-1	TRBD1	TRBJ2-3	ASGQGGFTDTQY
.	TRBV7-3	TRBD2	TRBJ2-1	ASSLGTSGYNEQF
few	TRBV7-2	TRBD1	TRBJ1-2	ASSPGQDYGYT
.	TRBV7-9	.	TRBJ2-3	ASSSLTQY
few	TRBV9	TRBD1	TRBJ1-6	ASSVGDSRNSPLH
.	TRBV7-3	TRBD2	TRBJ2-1	ASSLGLAHNEQF